The TCR beta chain under discussion was sequenced for a study of blood T cell repertoires in COVID-19. As for the study in general: The origin of the acute and convalescent COVID-19 samples was the United States, Italy and Spain. The cDNA or gDNA used as material had been derived from T cells, B-cell-depleted T cells, or PBMCs.

The method was immunoSEQ multiplex PCR; TCRdb's version includes in-frame clones alone and lacks a portion of them. The sample carries 100,000 to 150,000 clones, approximately 85% recorded once. In Seattle, patients joined the study during active infection and were tracked longitudinally. CDR3 length: 16 amino acids. V was trimmed by 6 bases and J by 7 bases, leaving 19 bases between them. Germline V gives CDR1 WNHNN, CDR2 SYGVQD (reference sequence). This rearrangement joins TRBV10-1 to TRBJ1-6; D remains ambiguous. This TCR derives from a man aged 25-45 years with COVID-19, enrolled during active disease. Sample: peripheral blood. CDR3 DNA: TGCGCCAGCAGACCCCCAGACTTAAGGCGGAATTCACCCCTCCACTTT. Protein product: CASRPPDLRRNSPLHF.